These T cell receptor beta chains were read from a single sample in a study of regulatory T cells in long-lasting Graves disease. TCRdb re-called the multiplex PCR reads with MiXCR, one entry per CDR3 protein. Here the sample spans a few hundred thousand distinct CDR3 sequences, around 20% being singletons. The sequenced sample was peripheral blood mononuclear cells (PBMCs), obtained when the disease was refractory, from a patient treated with antithyroid drugs. All receptors come from a female donor with Graves disease. Both conserved end residues are part of each CDR3. The D gene is left open where the match is weak. A clone size is listed for some rows: how often the clone was seen (once, few, many), or a class if it is expanded.

TRBV5-5	TRBJ2-7	-	-	CASSLEGLYEQYF	TGTGCCAGCAGCTTGGAAGGCCTCTACGAGCAGTACTTC
TRBV28	TRBJ2-3	-	TRBD2	CASSLAGPGDTQYF	TGTGCCAGCAGTCTAGCGGGCCCCGGGGATACGCAGTATTTT
TRBV28	TRBJ2-7	few	-	CASSWGRPVREQYF	TGTGCCAGCAGCTGGGGACGGCCCGTCCGCGAGCAGTACTTC
TRBV28	TRBJ1-4	many	-	CASSLMGSGNEKLFF	TGTGCCAGCAGTTTAATGGGGTCGGGTAATGAAAAACTGTTTTTT
TRBV10-3	TRBJ2-7	few	TRBD1	CAISESTGTGGYEQYF	TGTGCCATCAGTGAGTCGACCGGGACAGGGGGCTACGAGCAGTACTTC
TRBV29-1	TRBJ2-5	-	TRBD2	CSVEPVGGPGGYQETQYF	TGCAGCGTTGAACCAGTGGGAGGGCCGGGGGGGTACCAAGAGACCCAGTACTTC
TRBV7-2	TRBJ1-6	-	-	CASSEGGLWSPLHF	TGTGCCAGCAGCGAGGGGGGTTTGTGGTCACCCCTCCACTTT
TRBV5-6	TRBJ2-4	-	TRBD1	CASSRDSKNIQYF	TGTGCCAGCAGCCGGGACAGCAAAAACATTCAGTACTTC
TRBV6-4	TRBJ2-1	-	TRBD2	CASSELAGGGDEQFF	TGTGCCAGCAGTGAATTAGCGGGAGGCGGCGATGAGCAGTTCTTC
TRBV3-1	TRBJ2-2	-	TRBD1	CAGRQGAGELFF	TGTGCCGGACGACAGGGTGCCGGGGAGCTGTTTTTT
TRBV10-3	TRBJ2-5	few	-	CAISDVGPGEETQYF	TGTGCCATCAGTGACGTGGGACCCGGTGAAGAGACCCAGTACTTC
TRBV7-2	TRBJ1-1	few	-	CASSLSVGGTEAFF	TGTGCCAGCAGCTTATCTGTGGGAGGCACTGAAGCTTTCTTT
TRBV13	TRBJ2-5	-	-	CASSSRRGQETQYF	TGTGCCAGCAGCAGTCGGCGGGGCCAAGAGACCCAGTACTTC
TRBV12-3/TRBV12-4	TRBJ2-7	many	-	CASSFGVGSYEQYF	TGTGCCAGCAGTTTCGGCGTGGGGTCCTACGAGCAGTACTTC
TRBV7-9	TRBJ1-5	-	-	CASSLTEYDQPQHF	TGTGCCAGCAGCTTAACGGAGTATGATCAGCCCCAGCATTTT
TRBV6-6	TRBJ2-7	many	-	CASSYSRAGYEQYF	TGTGCCAGCAGTTACTCGAGGGCCGGGTACGAGCAGTACTTC
TRBV6-1	TRBJ2-3	-	-	CASRLKGLEDTQYF	TGTGCCAGCAGGTTAAAGGGTTTGGAGGATACGCAGTATTTT
TRBV5-1	TRBJ2-7	few	TRBD1	CASSWGQGAIEQYF	TGCGCCAGCAGCTGGGGACAGGGGGCTATCGAGCAGTACTTC
TRBV4-3	TRBJ1-5	few	-	CASSLAPNQPQHF	TGCGCCAGCAGCCTGGCCCCGAATCAGCCCCAGCATTTT
TRBV5-5	TRBJ2-5	-	-	CASSSGLGVETQYF	TGTGCCAGCAGCTCGGGGTTAGGGGTAGAGACCCAGTACTTC
TRBV6-1	TRBJ2-5	few	TRBD1	CASSRDRRQETQYF	TGTGCCAGCAGTCGGGACAGGCGGCAAGAGACCCAGTACTTC
TRBV7-9	TRBJ2-6	-	-	CASSFWGGLSYSGANVLTF	TGTGCCAGCAGCTTTTGGGGGGGGCTATCTTACTCTGGGGCCAACGTCCTGACTTTC
TRBV28	TRBJ2-7	many	-	CASSFGQPESYEQYF	TGTGCCAGCAGCTTTGGACAGCCCGAATCCTACGAGCAGTACTTC
TRBV6-1	TRBJ1-6	few	TRBD1	CASTQGAGSPLHF	TGTGCCAGCACCCAGGGGGCCGGGTCACCCCTCCACTTT
TRBV9	TRBJ2-7	-	-	CASSVEVSSAEQYF	TGTGCCAGCAGCGTAGAAGTGAGTTCCGCCGAGCAGTACTTC
TRBV12-3/TRBV12-4	TRBJ1-4	-	-	CASRIQGPTGEKLFF	TGTGCCAGCAGAATACAGGGTCCGACGGGCGAAAAACTGTTTTTT
TRBV7-9	TRBJ2-1	-	-	CASSSGTPLYNEQFF	TGTGCCAGCAGCTCCGGGACACCCTTGTACAATGAGCAGTTCTTC
TRBV5-1	TRBJ2-5	few	-	CASSSAVYQETQYF	TGCGCCAGCAGTTCTGCCGTGTACCAAGAGACCCAGTACTTC
TRBV5-1	TRBJ2-7	many	-	CASSLALGGSAEQYF	TGCGCCAGCAGCTTGGCCCTTGGAGGGTCGGCCGAGCAGTACTTC
TRBV29-1	TRBJ1-2	many	-	CSVLQGVDYGYTF	TGCAGCGTACTGCAGGGTGTTGACTATGGCTACACCTTC
TRBV27	TRBJ1-1	many	-	CASSFEGSGNTEAFF	TGTGCCAGCAGTTTCGAAGGATCAGGGAACACTGAAGCTTTCTTT
TRBV6-2/TRBV6-3	TRBJ1-5	many	-	CASRATGQLKPQHF	TGTGCCAGCAGAGCTACAGGACAGCTAAAGCCCCAGCATTTT
TRBV5-1	TRBJ2-5	-	-	CASLLVRWVQETQYF	TGCGCCAGCTTACTGGTCAGGTGGGTCCAAGAGACCCAGTACTTC
TRBV7-2	TRBJ2-7	many	-	CASSLDGGLNYEQYF	TGTGCCAGCAGCTTGGATGGGGGTCTGAACTACGAGCAGTACTTC
TRBV7-2	TRBJ2-5	many	TRBD1	CASSLSRGPETQYF	TGTGCCAGCAGCTTAAGCAGGGGGCCAGAGACCCAGTACTTC
TRBV5-1	TRBJ2-2	few	-	CASSQSNGELFF	TGCGCCAGCAGCCAGAGTAACGGGGAGCTGTTTTTT
TRBV29-1	TRBJ2-5	many	TRBD2	CSVEDRGRPGGETQYF	TGCAGCGTTGAAGATCGCGGCAGACCGGGAGGGGAGACCCAGTACTTC
TRBV5-1	TRBJ1-4	few	-	CASSHDRTGEKLFF	TGCGCCAGCAGCCACGACAGGACGGGGGAAAAACTGTTTTTT
TRBV6-1	TRBJ2-7	-	-	CASSHAGPQRVPYEQYF	TGTGCCAGCAGTCACGCGGGACCCCAGCGGGTTCCCTACGAGCAGTACTTC
TRBV5-1	TRBJ2-7	many	TRBD1	CASSSGQNYEQYF	TGCGCCAGCAGCTCGGGACAGAACTACGAGCAGTACTTC
TRBV7-2	TRBJ2-7	many	-	CASSLRGLTYEQYF	TGTGCCAGCAGCTTACGAGGACTAACCTACGAGCAGTACTTC
TRBV3-1	TRBJ1-4	many	-	CASSPTGQPNEKLFF	TGTGCCAGCAGCCCCACCGGGCAGCCTAATGAAAAACTGTTTTTT
TRBV30	TRBJ1-4	-	-	CAWSVAEKLFF	TGTGCCTGGAGTGTAGCTGAAAAACTGTTTTTT
TRBV6-4	TRBJ1-5	few	-	CASSINSGQPQHF	TGTGCCAGCAGTATCAACAGCGGGCAGCCCCAGCATTTT
TRBV6-1	TRBJ2-7	-	TRBD1	CASRGGQGYEQYF	TGTGCCAGCAGGGGTGGACAGGGCTACGAGCAGTACTTC
TRBV29-1	TRBJ1-2	-	TRBD1	CSVGHRGQGYTF	TGCAGCGTTGGCCACAGGGGGCAAGGCTACACCTTC
TRBV9	TRBJ2-5	many	TRBD1	CASSSPPGQGAAEQETQYF	TGTGCCAGCAGTTCCCCACCGGGACAGGGGGCGGCGGAGCAAGAGACCCAGTACTTC
TRBV3-1	TRBJ1-1	few	-	CASSQGDLSGSFF	TGTGCCAGCAGCCAAGGGGACTTATCCGGATCTTTCTTT
TRBV6-5	TRBJ2-7	-	-	CASSFSYYEQYF	TGTGCCAGCAGTTTCAGCTACTACGAGCAGTACTTC
TRBV7-8	TRBJ2-2	few	TRBD2	CASSLALAGGYTGELFF	TGTGCCAGCAGCTTAGCACTAGCGGGGGGATACACCGGGGAGCTGTTTTTT
TRBV7-9	TRBJ1-1	many	TRBD1	CASSDPTGGATEAFF	TGTGCCAGCAGCGACCCCACAGGGGGCGCCACTGAAGCTTTCTTT
TRBV20-1	TRBJ2-3	few	-	CSARRQGFLGRAVTDTQYF	TGCAGTGCCAGGCGGCAGGGGTTCTTGGGCAGGGCGGTCACGGATACGCAGTATTTT
TRBV28	TRBJ1-6	many	TRBD1	CASSPAGQGGNSPLHF	TGTGCCAGCAGCCCAGCGGGACAGGGAGGGAATTCACCCCTCCACTTT
TRBV28	TRBJ1-4	many	-	CASSEWTARANEKLFF	TGTGCCAGCAGTGAATGGACAGCGAGGGCTAATGAAAAACTGTTTTTT